The 29 T cell receptor beta chains listed next were all sequenced from one sample in a study of blood T cell repertoires in COVID-19. Data came from immunoSEQ multiplex PCR; TCRdb stores just in-frame clones and leaves some out. The sample has roughly 330,000 clones; 80% to 90% are singletons. The sample was PBMCs or T cells enriched from blood (not recorded which). The receptors stem from a woman aged 18-29 years who had recovered from COVID-19.

This chain connects TRBV28 to TRBJ2-1, with 8 nucleotides matching TRBD1. Losses at the gene ends were 6 bases for V and 1 base for J; bases not matched to a gene: 5. The CDR3 totals 15 residues. Germline loops: CDR1 MDHEN, CDR2 SYDVKM. The CDR3 region has the DNA TGTGCCAGCAGCCCGGGACAGGTTTCCTACAATGAGCAGTTCTTC. It codes for CASSPGQVSYNEQFF.

This clone was seen just once. CDR3 sequence reads: CASYKFKTGPDTEAFF. The CDR3 region has the DNA TGTGCCAGCTATAAATTTAAGACAGGGCCAGACACTGAAGCTTTCTTT. The chain links TRBV7-2 to TRBJ1-1; 7 nucleotides match TRBD1. Losses at the gene ends were 8 bases for V and 3 bases for J; bases not matched to a gene: 15. The germline V gene has CDR1 SGHTA and CDR2 FQGNSA. This CDR3 has 16 amino acids.

V usage is TRBV5-1 and J usage is TRBJ2-1, with D unclear. V was clipped by 7 bases and J by 0 bases, with 17 bases between them. Germline V gene data show CDR1 as SGHRS and CDR2 as YFSETQ. The CDR3 runs to 16 residues. The CDR3: CASGRDFLSSYNEQFF. As DNA, the CDR3 is TGCGCCAGCGGCAGAGACTTCCTGAGCTCCTACAATGAGCAGTTCTTC.

The chain recombines TRBV3-1 (or the pseudogene TRBV3-2) with TRBJ1-1, with D hard to call. Germline V gives CDR1 LGHDT, CDR2 YNNKEL (reference sequence). The CDR3 consists of 13 residues. The V end was cut by 0 bases, the J end by 7 bases, with 9 bases between. The CDR3 DNA reads as TGTGCCAGCAGCCAAGATCAGCGGGGTGAAGCTTTCTTT. Translating gives CASSQDQRGEAFF.

The CDR3 DNA follows: TGTGCCAGCAGCATGGGACAGCCTCCGATATTTGGCTACACCTTC. It yields the protein CASSMGQPPIFGYTF. This chain joins TRBV7-2 and TRBJ1-2; 7 nucleotides agree with TRBD1. V trimming: 5 bases; J trimming: 7 bases; junction bases outside the gene matches: 13. The CDR3 contains 15 residues. Germline CDR1 SGHTA, CDR2 FQGNSA.

The chain couples TRBV27 to TRBJ1-1; D may be TRBD1 (6 bases). This CDR3 region has 15 residues. The V and J ends lost 1 base and 4 bases respectively, with 13 bases between them. CDR1 MNHEY and CDR2 SMNVEV come from the germline V gene (reference sequence). This CDR3 reads CASSLWAGAATEAFF. Here the CDR3 DNA reads TGTGCCAGCAGTTTATGGGCAGGGGCGGCCACTGAAGCTTTCTTT.

The rearrangement links TRBV24-1 to TRBJ2-6, with 11 bases fitting TRBD1. V dropped 4 bases and J dropped 4; count of bases not matched to a gene: 5. Germline CDR1 is KGHDR and CDR2 is SFDVKD. The CDR3 is 17 residues long. Here the CDR3 DNA reads TGTGCCACCAGTGAGGGACAGGGGGTTGCAGGGGCCAACGTCCTGACTTTC. This translates into CATSEGQGVAGANVLTF.

In regard to this clone: A much larger clone differs by one base, so this may be a read error. J is TRBJ2-6 and V is TRBV5-1; tentatively, D is TRBD2 (6 bases). V lost 5 bases to trimming and J lost 0 bases, with 9 bases between them. The germline CDR1 and CDR2 sequences are SGHRS and YFSETQ. The CDR3 sequence is 15 residues long. The CDR3 DNA follows: TGCGCCAGCAGTGACGGGAGCTCTGGGGCCAACGTCCTGACTTTC. It specifies CASSDGSSGANVLTF. The full variable domain, rest sourced from reference TRBV5-1 and TRBJ2-6, is KAGVTQTPRYLIKTRGQQVTLSCSPISGHRSVSWYQQTPGQGLQFLFEYFSETQRNKGNFPGRFSGRQFSNSRSEMNVSTLELGDSALYLCASSDGSSGANVLTFGAGSRLTVL.

The chain joins TRBV28 to TRBJ1-2; no definite D call. Trimming took off 5 bases at V and 1 base at J, with 17 bases between the two ends. CDR1 and CDR2 (germline): MDHEN, SYDVKM. CDR3 length equals 16 residues. CDR3 residues: CASSPGAAGYNYGYTF. The CDR3 nucleotides are TGTGCCAGCAGTCCGGGCGCAGCGGGGTATAACTATGGCTACACCTTC.

This clone was recorded a few times. V gene TRBV2 combines with J gene TRBJ2-3; D is perhaps TRBD1 (6 bases). V dropped 6 bases and J dropped 0 bases, with 10 bases sitting between them. The germline gives CDR1 SNHLY, CDR2 FYNNEI. The CDR3 extends over 14 amino acids. The CDR3 DNA sequence: TGTGCCAGCAGCCGACAGGAGAGCACAGATACGCAGTATTTT. Translation gives CASSRQESTDTQYF.

The V and J genes are TRBV2 and TRBJ1-2; D is possibly TRBD1 (6 bases). The CDR3 contains 12 residues. Trimming shortened V by 3 bases and J by 7 bases, and 9 bases separated the two germline ends. Germline-derived CDR1 and CDR2 are SNHLY and FYNNEI. The CDR3 bases are TGTGCCAGCAGTGATGGACAGAGTGGCTACACCTTC. This gives the protein CASSDGQSGYTF.

V usage is TRBV11-2 and J usage is TRBJ2-1; 11 bases agree with TRBD2. Germline CDR1 is SGHAT and CDR2 is FQNNGV. This CDR3 has 16 residues. Losses at the gene ends were 5 bases for V and 7 bases for J; bases not matched to a gene: 10. DNA for the CDR3: TGTGCCAGCAGCCCTTCTAGCGGGGGGACCTGGAATGAGCAGTTCTTC. Residues: CASSPSSGGTWNEQFF.

The sample holds one count of this clone. The chain links TRBV7-9 to TRBJ1-2, with a weak D call TRBD1 (6 bases). The V end lost 5 bases, the J end lost 8 bases, and 12 bases lay between the germline ends. The CDR3 sequence is 12 residues long. Germline assignment: CDR1 SEHNR and CDR2 FQNEAQ (reference sequence). The CDR3 sequence is CASSPPQGGYTF. The CDR3 nucleotides are TGTGCCAGCAGCCCCCCCCAGGGGGGCTACACCTTC.

This chain joins TRBV9 and TRBJ2-7; maybe TRBD1 (6 bases). V shed 5 bases and J shed 2 bases, with 14 bases lying between them. The CDR3 is 14 amino acids. Germline lookup yields CDR1 SGDLS and CDR2 YYNGEE. The chain's CDR3 is CASSAGDNPYEQYF. In DNA, the CDR3 is TGTGCCAGCAGTGCTGGGGACAATCCCTACGAGCAGTACTTC. The entire variable domain, with the rest obtained from reference TRBV9 and TRBJ2-7, is as follows: DSGVTQTPKHLITATGQRVTLRCSPRSGDLSVYWYQQSLDQGLQFLIQYYNGEERAKGNILERFSAQQFPDLHSELNLSSLELGDSALYFCASSAGDNPYEQYFGPGTRLTVT.

The rearrangement links TRBV2 to TRBJ1-5, with D possibly matching TRBD1 (6 bases). V lost 5 bases and J 8 bases, leaving 13 bases between the germline ends. Per germline, CDR1 SNHLY and CDR2 FYNNEI. This CDR3 has 13 amino acids. The CDR3 loop is CASSWTELKPQHF. CDR3 coding DNA: TGTGCCAGCAGTTGGACAGAGCTAAAGCCCCAGCATTTT.

V is TRBV4-1 and J is TRBJ2-3, with 8 bases identical to TRBD2. The CDR3 runs to 17 residues. From germline, CDR1 is MGHRA and CDR2 YSYEKL. The J segment lost 2 bases and the V segment lost 3 bases, leaving 10 bases of the junction unmatched. The CDR3 is CASSHLPAGGATDTQYF. CDR3 bases: TGCGCCAGCAGCCACCTTCCGGCCGGGGGGGCCACAGATACGCAGTATTTT.

The V gene is TRBV3-1 (or the pseudogene TRBV3-2), the J gene TRBJ2-2, with a possible D match to TRBD1 (5 bases). Germline CDR1 LGHDT, CDR2 YNNKEL (reference sequence). This CDR3 comprises 16 residues. Trimming took off 1 base at V and 2 bases at J, with 11 bases between the two ends. The CDR3 DNA sequence: TGTGCCAGCAGCCAAGGCCCAGGGCCTAACACCGGGGAGCTGTTTTTT. Amino acids: CASSQGPGPNTGELFF.

The rearrangement joins TRBV9 to TRBJ1-1; the D gene is possibly TRBD1 (6 bases). V was pared by 1 base and J by 2 bases, with 15 bases between. Germline-derived CDR1 and CDR2 are SGDLS and YYNGEE. This CDR3 is built from 16 residues. The CDR3 protein is CASSVTGNGKNTEAFF. The DNA for the CDR3 is TGTGCCAGCAGCGTAACAGGGAACGGTAAAAACACTGAAGCTTTCTTT.

This clone was picked up one time. The chain joins TRBV19 to TRBJ2-1, with 7 bases fitting TRBD2. This CDR3 is built from 15 residues. Germline-derived CDR1 and CDR2 are LNHDA and SQIVND (reference sequence). J lost 1 base, V lost 7 bases, and 7 bases had no gene match. The CDR3 sequence: CASMERDISYNEQFF. For the CDR3, the DNA is TGTGCCAGTATGGAGCGGGATATATCCTACAATGAGCAGTTCTTC.

This sequence joins TRBV23-1 and TRBJ2-2; TRBD1 aligns across 7 bases. TRBV23-1 is noted as an ORF with a role that remains uncertain. V gave up 11 bases and J gave up 3 bases; unmatched junction bases: 21. This CDR3 is 18 amino acids long. The CDR3: CAGRSSYQGDSYTGELFF. The CDR3 region has the DNA TGCGCCGGGCGTTCGTCCTACCAGGGGGACAGCTACACCGGGGAGCTGTTTTTT.

V is TRBV4-1 and J is TRBJ2-2, with 7 bases identical to TRBD1. The CDR3 covers 17 residues. With 1 base clipped from V and 3 bases from J, the junction kept 8 bases outside the gene matches. The germline V gene encodes CDR1 MGHRA and CDR2 YSYEKL. CDR3 coding DNA: TGCGCCAGCAGCCAAGGGTTCCGGCAGGGGGACACCGGGGAGCTGTTTTTT. Its translation is CASSQGFRQGDTGELFF.

This clone showed up many times. V usage is TRBV18 and J usage is TRBJ1-1; no clear D. V lost 5 bases, J lost 1 base, and 8 bases lay in between. CDR3 length: 13 amino acids. The germline CDR1 and CDR2 sequences are KGHSH and LQKENI. CDR3 protein: CASSVGENTEAFF. In DNA form, the CDR3 reads TGTGCCAGCTCAGTCGGGGAGAACACTGAAGCTTTCTTT.

Concerning this clone: This CDR3 is also generated by other DNA sequences in the sample. The gene calls are TRBV9 and TRBJ1-1; D may be TRBD1 (6 bases). The germline V and J ends were trimmed by 4 bases and 1 base, with 8 bases remaining between them. CDR1 and CDR2 from the germline V gene are SGDLS and YYNGEE. This CDR3 is built from 13 residues. Here the CDR3 DNA reads TGTGCCAGCAGCTCGACAGGGAACACTGAAGCTTTCTTT. As protein: CASSSTGNTEAFF.

The chain joins TRBV28 to TRBJ2-1; perhaps TRBD1 as D (5 bases). V was trimmed by 4 bases and J by 4 bases, leaving 8 bases between them. This CDR3 comprises 13 residues. Germline values: CDR1 MDHEN, CDR2 SYDVKM. CDR3 loop: CASSSDTYNEQFF. CDR3 nucleotides: TGTGCCAGCAGTTCGGACACTTACAATGAGCAGTTCTTC. Supplemented by reference TRBV28 and TRBJ2-1, the full variable domain reads DVKVTQSSRYLVKRTGEKVFLECVQDMDHENMFWYRQDPGLGLRLIYFSYDVKMKEKGDIPEGYSVSREKKERFSLILESASTNQTSMYLCASSSDTYNEQFFGPGTRLTVL.

The chain is built from TRBV10-3 and TRBJ2-1; D call uncertain. The CDR3 totals 12 residues. Per the germline V gene, CDR1 is ENHRY and CDR2 is SYGVKD. The V end lost 2 bases, the J end lost 8 bases, and 7 bases lay between the germline ends. In nucleotides, the CDR3 is TGTGCCATCAGTGAGGGAGAGGATGAGCAGTTCTTC. Translated: CAISEGEDEQFF.

V is TRBV28 and J is TRBJ2-5; 9 nucleotides match TRBD2. Trimming removed 7 bases from V and 4 bases from J; junction bases left unmatched: 4. The CDR3 is 13 residues long. Germline V gives CDR1 MDHEN, CDR2 SYDVKM. The CDR3: CASNLAGLETQYF. CDR3 bases: TGTGCCAGCAATCTAGCGGGACTAGAGACCCAGTACTTC.

The chain joins TRBV7-9 to TRBJ1-1; D gene uncertain. This CDR3 is 12 amino acids long. Germline V gene lookup returns CDR1 SEHNR and CDR2 FQNEAQ (reference sequence). The ends were cut back, 4 bases at V and 1 base at J, with 4 bases in the middle. The CDR3 protein is CASSSWNTEAFF. CDR3 bases: TGTGCCAGCAGCTCCTGGAACACTGAAGCTTTCTTT.

The chain links TRBV7-2 to TRBJ1-1; D is ambiguous. V was pared by 3 bases and J by 1 base, with 9 bases between. CDR3 size: 14 residues. Germline V gene data show CDR1 as SGHTA and CDR2 as FQGNSA. The CDR3: CASSFTPGNTEAFF. For the CDR3, the DNA is TGTGCCAGCAGCTTCACTCCAGGGAACACTGAAGCTTTCTTT.

The rearrangement links TRBV19 to TRBJ1-1; 7 bases match TRBD1. J gave up 6 bases and V 1 base, and 8 bases lay outside the gene matches. Germline V gene sequence: CDR1 LNHDA, CDR2 SQIVND (reference sequence). The length of the CDR3 is 15 residues. The CDR3 region has the DNA TGTGCCAGTAGTATAGTGACAGGGTCGGTTGCTGAAGCTTTCTTT. Translation: CASSIVTGSVAEAFF.